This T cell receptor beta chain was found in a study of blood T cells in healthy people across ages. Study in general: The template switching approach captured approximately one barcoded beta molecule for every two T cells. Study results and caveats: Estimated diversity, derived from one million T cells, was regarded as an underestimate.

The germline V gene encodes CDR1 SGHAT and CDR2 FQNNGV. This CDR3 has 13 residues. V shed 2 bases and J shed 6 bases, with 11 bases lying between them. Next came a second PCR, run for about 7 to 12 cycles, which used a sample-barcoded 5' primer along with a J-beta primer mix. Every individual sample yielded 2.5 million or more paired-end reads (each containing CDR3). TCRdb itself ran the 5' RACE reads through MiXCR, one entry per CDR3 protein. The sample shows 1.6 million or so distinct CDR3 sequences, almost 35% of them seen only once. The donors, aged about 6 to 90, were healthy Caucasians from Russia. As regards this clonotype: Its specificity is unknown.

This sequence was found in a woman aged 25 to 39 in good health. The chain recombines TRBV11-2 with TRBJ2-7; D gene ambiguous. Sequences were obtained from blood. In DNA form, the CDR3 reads TGTGCCAGCAGCTTATTTACCTCTGGCGAGCAGTACTTC. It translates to CASSLFTSGEQYF.